This T cell receptor beta chain emerged from a study of regulatory T cells in long-lasting Graves disease. This CDR3 contains 15 residues. V was clipped by 2 bases and J by 8 bases, with 16 bases between them. Germline V gene lookup returns CDR1 MGHRA and CDR2 YSYEKL. Whole-study findings and limits: Public clonotype sharing was higher in persistent than newly diagnosed patients.

A word on this clonotype: Antigen: not known.

Building of the TCR beta libraries involved iRepertoire HTBI primers and Arm-PCR of CDR3 regions. A single record per CDR3 protein comes from TCRdb applying MiXCR to the multiplex PCR reads. The table lists some 600,000 distinct CDR3 sequences, around 16% of them singletons. Noted time point: newly diagnosed GD, antithyroid drugs for less than 3 months. Construction of the TCR library relied on RNA isolated from PBMCs. With EDTA tubes as the receptacles, about 9.2 milliliters of peripheral blood were drawn. These same records also appear under a second study, on T cells in Graves' hyperthyroidism and ophthalmopathy.

The source material was peripheral blood mononuclear cells (PBMCs), sampled at new diagnosis, from a patient treated with antithyroid drugs. The chain has TRBV4-1 and TRBJ2-1; D remains unclear. This clonotype originated in a man aged 18 to 29 with Graves disease. For the CDR3, the DNA is TGCGCCAGCAGCCAAACCCTGTGGGGATGGGATGAGCAGTTCTTC. Translating gives CASSQTLWGWDEQFF.